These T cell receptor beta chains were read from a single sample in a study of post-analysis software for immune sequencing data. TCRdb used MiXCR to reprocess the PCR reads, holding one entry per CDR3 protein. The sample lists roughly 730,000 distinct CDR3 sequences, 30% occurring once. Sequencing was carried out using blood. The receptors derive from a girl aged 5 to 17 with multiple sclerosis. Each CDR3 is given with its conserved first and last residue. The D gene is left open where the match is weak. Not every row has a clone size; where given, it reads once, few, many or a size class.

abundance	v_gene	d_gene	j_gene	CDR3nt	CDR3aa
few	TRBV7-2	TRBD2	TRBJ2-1	TGTGCCAGCAGCCTGACTAGCGTTCGGGGGAACAATGAGCAGTTCTTC	CASSLTSVRGNNEQFF
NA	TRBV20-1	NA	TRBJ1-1	TGCAGTGCGCCCCCGCAGCCCAACACTGAAGCTTTCTTT	CSAPPQPNTEAFF
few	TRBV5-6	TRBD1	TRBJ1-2	TGTGCCAGCAGCGCCCGAACAGGGGACTATGGCTACACCTTC	CASSARTGDYGYTF
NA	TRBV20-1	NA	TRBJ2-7	TGCAGTGCTAGCCGTTTTGGGCTAAAAACCCACAATGAGCAGTACTTC	CSASRFGLKTHNEQYF
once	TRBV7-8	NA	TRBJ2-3	TGTGCCGGCAGCTTATACCGGGTATTTACGCGGGAACTGGGGTTAGATACGCAGTATTTT	CAGSLYRVFTRELGLDTQYF
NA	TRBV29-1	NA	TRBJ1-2	TGCAGCTGTCAGGGGAATTACGGCTACACCTTC	CSCQGNYGYTF
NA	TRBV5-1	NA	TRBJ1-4	TGCGCCAGCAGCAAAGGGGACTCGACAGCAGATGAAAAACTGTTTTTT	CASSKGDSTADEKLFF
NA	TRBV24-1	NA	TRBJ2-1	TGTGCCACGCGGGGGCCCGACACACCCTACAATGAGCAGTTCTTC	CATRGPDTPYNEQFF
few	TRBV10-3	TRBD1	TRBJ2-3	TGTGCCATCACCCGGGACAGGGGCACAGATACGCAGTATTTT	CAITRDRGTDTQYF
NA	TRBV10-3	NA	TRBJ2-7	TGTGCCATCAGGGAAAGCTCCTACGAGCAGTACTTC	CAIRESSYEQYF
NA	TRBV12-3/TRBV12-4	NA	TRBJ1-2	TGTGCCAGCAGTTTTGGGGGAAGCTACACCTTC	CASSFGGSYTF
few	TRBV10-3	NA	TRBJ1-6	TGTGCCATCAGTGAACAGGTCCTAAATTCACCCCTCCACTTT	CAISEQVLNSPLHF
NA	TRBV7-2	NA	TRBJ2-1	TGTGCCAGCAGCTTAGAGGCCCAGACGAACACCAGTGAGCAGTTCTTC	CASSLEAQTNTSEQFF
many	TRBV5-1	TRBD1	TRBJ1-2	TGCGCCAGCAGCTTGGGACAGGGGAATGGCTACACCTTC	CASSLGQGNGYTF
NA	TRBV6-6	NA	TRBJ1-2	TGTGCCAGCTACGGGGGCGTTGGTGGCCACACCTTC	CASYGGVGGHTF
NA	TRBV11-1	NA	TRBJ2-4	TGTGCCAGCAGCTTAAGGGGGTCGTCTACCAAAAACATTCAGTACTTC	CASSLRGSSTKNIQYF
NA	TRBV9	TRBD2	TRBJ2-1	TGTGCCAGCAGCGCAGAGCCCGGACTAGCGGGAGTTGAGCAGTTCTTC	CASSAEPGLAGVEQFF
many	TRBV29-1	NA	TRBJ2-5	TGCAGCGTTGAAAGGGCAGGGGTGGAGACCCAGTACTTC	CSVERAGVETQYF
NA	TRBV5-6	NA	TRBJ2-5	TGTGCCAGCAGCTTGGCAGGGGCGTATTTTGAGCAGTACTTC	CASSLAGAYFEQYF
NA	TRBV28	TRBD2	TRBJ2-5	TGTGCCAGCATGACTAGCGGGAGGGTGGAGACCCAGTACTTC	CASMTSGRVETQYF
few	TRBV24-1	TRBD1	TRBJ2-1	TGTGCCACCAGTGACCCCACGACAGGGCTCTACAATGAGCAGTTCTTC	CATSDPTTGLYNEQFF
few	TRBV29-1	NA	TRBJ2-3	TGCAGCGTAGGTTGGATTACGGTGGGGGAAGAGACGCAGTATTTT	CSVGWITVGEETQYF
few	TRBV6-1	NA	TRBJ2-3	TGTGCCAGCAGGGGCCATCGGGATACGCAGTATTTT	CASRGHRDTQYF
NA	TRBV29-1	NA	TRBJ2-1	TGCAGCGTTTCCCCCCTCGGCGAGCAGTTCTTC	CSVSPLGEQFF
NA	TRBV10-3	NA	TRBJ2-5	TGTGCCATCAGTGAGTCGACGGGTTTCGAGACCCAGTACTTC	CAISESTGFETQYF
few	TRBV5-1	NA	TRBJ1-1	TGCGCCAGCAGCTTGACAGGGCCCACTGAAGCTTTCTTT	CASSLTGPTEAFF
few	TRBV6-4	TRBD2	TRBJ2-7	TGTGCCAGCAATAGAAACCCCGCGACTAGCGGGAGTATGAGAGGCGAGCAGTACTTC	CASNRNPATSGSMRGEQYF
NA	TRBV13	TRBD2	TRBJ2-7	TGTGCCAGCAGCACGCCGGCTGGCGGGGGCTACGAGCAGTACTTC	CASSTPAGGGYEQYF
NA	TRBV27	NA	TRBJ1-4	TGTGCCAGCAGTTTAACTACACAGGGCCCTAATGAAAAACTGTTTTTT	CASSLTTQGPNEKLFF
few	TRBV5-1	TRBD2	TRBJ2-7	TGCGCCAGCAGCTGGGAGCGGGAGTTAACCTACGAGCAGTACTTC	CASSWERELTYEQYF
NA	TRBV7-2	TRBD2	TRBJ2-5	TGTGCCAGCAGCTTAGCGGCTAGCGGGAGCTATGAGACCCAGTACTTC	CASSLAASGSYETQYF
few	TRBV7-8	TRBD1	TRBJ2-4	TGTGCCAGCAGCTTAGCGCAGAAGACAGGGGGTGTTCGGGCGGCCAAAAACATTCAGTACTTC	CASSLAQKTGGVRAAKNIQYF
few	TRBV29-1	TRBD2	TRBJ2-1	TGCGGCGGTTATCAGACTAGCGAAGATTACAATGAGCAGTTCTTC	CGGYQTSEDYNEQFF
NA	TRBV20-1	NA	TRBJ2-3	TGCAATGCCCGGATAGCAGATACGCAGTATTTT	CNARIADTQYF
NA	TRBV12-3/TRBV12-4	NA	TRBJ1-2	TGTGCCAGCAGTTGGGGCTTTGGCTACACCTTC	CASSWGFGYTF
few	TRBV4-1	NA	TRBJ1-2	TGCGCCAGCAGCCACAACCGCCAAAGGGGGACATATGGCTACACCTTC	CASSHNRQRGTYGYTF
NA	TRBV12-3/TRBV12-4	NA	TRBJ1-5	TGTGCCAGCAGTTTAAAGCAAAATCAGCCCCAGCATTTT	CASSLKQNQPQHF
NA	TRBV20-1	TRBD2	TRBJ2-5	TGCAGTGCTAGCCCAACCAGCGGGATAAGAGAGACCCAGTACTTC	CSASPTSGIRETQYF
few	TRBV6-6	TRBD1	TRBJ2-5	TGTGCCAGCAGTGCTCCGGGACAGTCAGGGGAGGAGACCCAGTACTTC	CASSAPGQSGEETQYF
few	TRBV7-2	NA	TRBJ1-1	TGTGCCAGCAGCTTAGAGACAGTTTCCTACAAGGAAGCTTTCTTT	CASSLETVSYKEAFF
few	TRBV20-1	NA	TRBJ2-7	TGCAGTGCTAGGTCCCTTGGGTACGAGCAGTACTTC	CSARSLGYEQYF
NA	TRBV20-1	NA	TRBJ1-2	TGCAGTGATTCTATGTCAGCAGGGGCCTATGGCTACACCTTC	CSDSMSAGAYGYTF
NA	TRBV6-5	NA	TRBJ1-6	TGTGCCAGCAGTTACGGTTGGGGAGATTCACCCCTCCACTTT	CASSYGWGDSPLHF
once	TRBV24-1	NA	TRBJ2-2	TGTGCCACCAGTGATTTTCCGGGAGAGAACACCGGGGAGCTGTTTTTT	CATSDFPGENTGELFF
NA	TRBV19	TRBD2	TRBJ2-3	TGTGCCAGTAGTCCCCGAGCGGGATCAGTGGATACGCAGTATTTT	CASSPRAGSVDTQYF
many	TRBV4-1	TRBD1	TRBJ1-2	TGCGCCAGCAGCCCTTCCCCGGGACAGGGCTATGGCTACACCTTC	CASSPSPGQGYGYTF